This paragraph reports one T cell receptor beta chain. Its specificity is not known. This sample was included in a study of T and B cells in COVID-19 patients. Overall study context: Recovered patients mostly had mild to moderate COVID-19 managed as outpatients.

BIOMED2 TRB-A/B primer pools were used in multiplex TRB PCR. Via MiXCR, TCRdb re-called the multiplex PCR reads, giving one row per CDR3 protein. Of 15,000 or so distinct CDR3 sequences in the sample, around a quarter were seen once. Each TRB amplification used roughly 230-550 ng of genomic DNA from blood. Study-level points and caveats: Sorted SARS-CoV-2-responsive or tetramer+ T cells and CD4+, regulatory and CD8+ subsets were not yet sequenced.

The TCR originated in a human donor who had recovered from COVID-19. The sample comprised blood.

The DNA of the CDR3 is TGTGCTAGTGGTTGGGGGGGTACAGGTGAGCAGTTCTTC. It yields the protein CASGWGGTGEQFF. The chain recombines TRBV12-5 with TRBJ2-1; the match to TRBD2 covers 7 bases. The CDR3 totals 13 residues. Germline V gene lookup returns CDR1 LGHNT and CDR2 FRNRAP. V trimming: 4 bases; J trimming: 9 bases; junction bases outside the gene matches: 6.